The 28 T cell receptor beta chains below come from one sample, sequenced in a study of cytomegalovirus exposure and HLA in healthy donors (TCRdb year 2017). The method was the immunoSEQ multiplex PCR assay. The multiplex PCR relied on a mix of 60 forward primers for TCR Vbeta segments and 13 reverse primers for TCR Jbeta segments. TCRdb took this table from immuneACCESS and kept in-frame rearrangements with V and J called. Such tables lack part of the clones; where checked against another copy, unresolved V genes explain under half of the gap, and the rest is unexplained. The sample records around 250,000 clones, around 90% of which are singletons. In total, the top ten clones hold about 1.7% of the sample. Sequenced sample: PBMCs. These receptors all stem from a girl aged 2 to 9 in good health and CMV-seronegative.

This chain links TRBV14 with TRBJ2-7; the match to TRBD2 covers 10 bases. The germline V gene has CDR1 SGHDN and CDR2 FVKESK. V gave up 1 base and J gave up 3 bases; unmatched junction bases: 3. This CDR3 spans 15 amino acids. DNA for the CDR3: TGTGCCAGCAGCCAAGGGGCTAGCGGGAGCTACGAGCAGTACTTC. Amino acid sequence: CASSQGASGSYEQYF.

The chain links TRBV19 to TRBJ1-1; no clear D gene. Germline V gives CDR1 LNHDA, CDR2 SQIVND (reference sequence). Trimming removed 6 bases at V and 2 bases at J, with 10 bases between. The CDR3 runs to 13 residues. The CDR3 nucleotides read TGTGCCAGTAGCTACCCTCTAAACACTGAAGCTTTCTTT. Amino acids: CASSYPLNTEAFF.

The V call is TRBV19, the J call TRBJ2-1; D not certain. The CDR3 consists of 13 residues. The V gene's germline CDR1 is LNHDA and CDR2 SQIVND (reference sequence). Trimming removed 3 bases from V and 8 bases from J, with 11 bases in between. The CDR3 region is CASSIWQADEQFF. The CDR3 DNA reads as TGTGCCAGTAGTATTTGGCAGGCCGATGAGCAGTTCTTC.

The CDR3 DNA is TGTGCCAGCAGTCACAACTCTGGGGCCAACGTCCTGACTTTC. Encoded protein: CASSHNSGANVLTF. V gene TRBV7-2 combines with J gene TRBJ2-6; no clear D. Germline CDR1 SGHTA, CDR2 FQGNSA. This CDR3 has 14 residues. V was trimmed by 6 bases and J by 0 bases, leaving 6 bases between them.

V and J are TRBV29-1 and TRBJ2-1; TRBD2 agrees at 7 bases. CDR1 and CDR2 (germline): SQVTM, ANQGSEA. This CDR3 has 15 residues. The junction had 9 bases not matched to a gene; V was cut back by 4 bases and J by 3 bases. Written as DNA, the CDR3 is TGCAGCGTTGCCCATCTAGCGGAAGACTACAATGAGCAGTTCTTC. Its translation: CSVAHLAEDYNEQFF.

V gene TRBV4-1 combines with J gene TRBJ2-1; 7 bases line up with TRBD2. The CDR3 extends over 13 amino acids. V lost 5 bases, J lost 6 bases, and 4 bases stayed unmatched. CDR1 and CDR2 from the germline V gene are MGHRA and YSYEKL. CDR3: CASSSGTTNEQFF. CDR3 nucleotides: TGCGCCAGCAGCTCCGGGACTACCAATGAGCAGTTCTTC.

The chain carries TRBV27 and TRBJ2-2; TRBD2 matches at 13 bases. The CDR3 consists of 24 residues. The V gene end was trimmed by 0 bases and the J gene end by 5 bases; junction bases not matched to a gene: 24. The germline gives CDR1 MNHEY, CDR2 SMNVEV (reference sequence). CDR3: CASSLSRGVGHGTSGMVKTGELFF. DNA of the CDR3: TGTGCCAGCAGTTTATCGAGGGGTGTCGGACACGGGACTAGCGGGATGGTTAAGACCGGGGAGCTGTTTTTT.

J is TRBJ2-2 and V is TRBV30, with D unclear. Germline CDR1 is GTSNPN and CDR2 is SVGIG (reference sequence). Deletions cut 3 bases from V and 8 bases from J, with 7 bases between. This CDR3 comprises 11 residues. Here the CDR3 reads CAWSPPGELFF. CDR3 coding DNA: TGTGCCTGGAGCCCCCCGGGGGAGCTGTTTTTT.

The genes are TRBV5-6 and TRBJ1-2, with TRBD1 matching 8 bases. With 2 bases clipped from V and 2 bases from J, the junction kept 5 bases outside the gene matches. The CDR3 sequence is 15 residues long. CDR1 and CDR2 from the germline V gene are SGHDT and YYEEEE. CDR3 sequence (DNA): TGTGCCAGCAGCTTCGGGACAGGTGTAAACTATGGCTACACCTTC. This gives the protein CASSFGTGVNYGYTF.

The chain combines TRBV14 with TRBJ2-7; D may be TRBD1 (5 bases). V was clipped by 1 base and J by 6 bases, with 19 bases between them. This CDR3 region has 16 residues. Germline lookup yields CDR1 SGHDN and CDR2 FVKESK. CDR3 coding DNA: TGTGCCAGCAGCCAAGTATCAGGGTCCTGGGTTAGCGAGCAGTACTTC. As protein: CASSQVSGSWVSEQYF.

The chain has TRBV6-1 and TRBJ1-2; tentatively, D is TRBD1 (6 bases). CDR3 size: 14 residues. The germline V and J ends were trimmed by 8 bases and 3 bases, with 16 bases remaining between them. Germline loops: CDR1 MNHNS, CDR2 SASEGT. In DNA, the CDR3 is TGTGCCAGCGCCCCGAGACAGGACCACTATGGCTACACCTTC. Residues: CASAPRQDHYGYTF.

This clone came up a few times. The chain is built from TRBV15 and TRBJ2-1, with 9 bases that match TRBD1. The CDR3 is made up of 15 amino acids. CDR1 and CDR2 (germline): LNHNV, YYDKDF (reference sequence). J gave up 6 bases and V 4 bases, and 7 bases lay outside the gene matches. CDR3 region: CATSIAGTGTNEQFF. CDR3 bases: TGTGCCACCAGCATAGCCGGGACAGGGACCAATGAGCAGTTCTTC.

The V call is TRBV7-9, the J call TRBJ2-7; possible D gene TRBD1, 6 bases. Germline CDR1 and CDR2: SEHNR and FQNEAQ (reference sequence). This CDR3 is 15 amino acids long. Deletions cut 0 bases from V and 0 bases from J, with 9 bases between. The CDR3 protein is CASSLADRSSYEQYF. CDR3 in DNA: TGTGCCAGCAGCTTAGCTGACAGGAGCTCCTACGAGCAGTACTTC.

This clone was seen only once. The V gene is TRBV6-5, the J gene TRBJ2-7, with 7 nucleotides matching TRBD1. The CDR3 has 15 amino acids. Germline V CDR1 and CDR2: MNHEY, SVGAGI. V lost 3 bases and J lost 2; bases outside the gene matches: 7. CDR3 nucleotide sequence: TGTGCCAGCAGTTATTACCCCGGGACAGCCTACGAGCAGTACTTC. This codes for CASSYYPGTAYEQYF.

The V gene is TRBV10-3, the J gene TRBJ1-6; D is possibly TRBD1 (6 bases). The CDR3 covers 15 residues. Trimming removed 6 bases at V and 8 bases at J, with 17 bases between. In germline, CDR1 is ENHRY, CDR2 SYGVKD. The CDR3 bases are TGTGCCATCAGGAACAGGGTTACCGGTGATTCACCCCTCCACTTT. Its protein product is CAIRNRVTGDSPLHF.

The chain couples TRBV2 to TRBJ2-7; TRBD2 matches 11 bases. V dropped 5 bases and J dropped 3; count of bases not matched to a gene: 3. The CDR3 is made up of 14 amino acids. Germline-derived CDR1 and CDR2 are SNHLY and FYNNEI. Written as DNA, the CDR3 is TGTGCCAGCAGTACCGGGACTAGCGGCTACGAGCAGTACTTC. Translated: CASSTGTSGYEQYF.

The chain couples TRBV30 to TRBJ2-5, with D perhaps TRBD2 (7 bases). Per germline, CDR1 GTSNPN and CDR2 SVGIG (reference sequence). The CDR3 covers 13 residues. Trimming removed 3 bases from V and 5 bases from J, with 13 bases in between. The CDR3 region is CAWSGGLQETQYF. CDR3 DNA sequence: TGTGCCTGGAGCGGGGGGCTCCAGGAGACCCAGTACTTC.

The genes are TRBV28 and TRBJ2-3, with D maybe TRBD1 (5 bases). The CDR3 consists of 16 residues. Trimming cost V 6 bases and J 3 bases, with 19 bases left between them. CDR1 is MDHEN, CDR2 SYDVKM, per germline. CDR3 nucleotides: TGTGCCAGCAGCGGCGTGGGGCCGATGGAGACAGATACGCAGTATTTT. Translation gives CASSGVGPMETDTQYF.

With regard to this clone: The sample has other DNA sequences that encode this CDR3 too. CDR3 sequence (DNA): TGTGCCAGCAGTTCCAATCGGCCACAGATCTCACCCCTCCACTTT. Amino acids: CASSSNRPQISPLHF. The J gene is TRBJ1-6, the V gene TRBV6-6, with no clear D. The V and J ends lost 4 bases and 10 bases respectively, with 17 bases between them. This CDR3 has 15 residues. Germline CDR1 and CDR2: MNHNY and SVGAGI (reference sequence).

In its sample, this clone was seen once. The chain recombines TRBV2 with TRBJ2-3; 9 positions agree with TRBD2. V lost 5 bases to trimming and J lost 5 bases; unmatched junction nucleotides: 5. The CDR3 has 14 amino acids. Germline CDR1 SNHLY, CDR2 FYNNEI. CDR3 nucleotides: TGTGCCAGCAGTATCGGGACTAGCCGAGATACGCAGTATTTT. It encodes CASSIGTSRDTQYF.

The chain carries TRBV6-6 and TRBJ2-1, with D perhaps matching TRBD2 (6 bases). Germline V CDR1 and CDR2: MNHNY, SVGAGI (reference sequence). This CDR3 region has 15 residues. Deletions cut 10 bases from V and 0 bases from J, with 16 bases between. The CDR3 region is CATTRDFNSYNEQFF. CDR3 bases: TGTGCCACGACCCGGGACTTTAACTCCTACAATGAGCAGTTCTTC.

The J gene is TRBJ2-7, the V gene TRBV7-2, with 8 bases identical to TRBD2. The CDR3 runs to 16 residues. CDR1 and CDR2 (germline): SGHTA, FQGNSA. The V segment lost 2 bases and the J segment 0 bases; nucleotides outside the gene matches: 6. CDR3 DNA: TGTGCCAGCAGCTTACAAGCGGGAGACTACTCCTACGAGCAGTACTTC. Its translation: CASSLQAGDYSYEQYF.

The rearrangement uses TRBV5-1 and TRBJ1-1; no firm D call. Germline-derived CDR1 and CDR2 are SGHRS and YFSETQ. CDR3 size: 13 residues. V lost 3 bases and J lost 1, with 7 bases in between. The CDR3 protein is CASSYHWNTEAFF. CDR3 DNA sequence: TGCGCCAGCAGCTATCACTGGAACACTGAAGCTTTCTTT.

The J gene is TRBJ1-5, the V gene TRBV5-4; a possible D gene is TRBD1 (6 bases). CDR3 length equals 14 residues. Trimming stripped 3 bases from V and 4 bases from J, with 11 bases between. The germline CDR1 and CDR2 sequences are SGHNT and YYREEE (reference sequence). Here the CDR3 DNA reads TGTGCCAGCAGCTCCGGGACACAAAATCAGCCCCAGCATTTT. It translates to CASSSGTQNQPQHF.

The V call is TRBV28, the J call TRBJ2-2; TRBD1 might be the D (6 bases). With 6 bases removed from V and 3 bases from J, the gap between germline ends came to 11 bases. Germline V gives CDR1 MDHEN, CDR2 SYDVKM. CDR3 length: 14 residues. CDR3 sequence (DNA): TGTGCCAGCAGGACGACAGGCTACACCGGGGAGCTGTTTTTT. Protein product: CASRTTGYTGELFF.

The chain links TRBV7-9 to TRBJ2-1, with 8 bases matching TRBD1. CDR1 SEHNR and CDR2 FQNEAQ come from the germline V gene (reference sequence). The CDR3 is made up of 15 amino acids. V gave up 5 bases and J gave up 8 bases; unmatched junction bases: 11. DNA of the CDR3: TGTGCCAGCAGCCCCGGGACAGGTCTGGGGGATGAGCAGTTCTTC. This codes for CASSPGTGLGDEQFF.

This clone was seen once. V gene TRBV9 combines with J gene TRBJ2-1, with D maybe TRBD1 (5 bases). Germline assignment: CDR1 SGDLS and CDR2 YYNGEE. V was shortened by 2 bases and J by 8 bases, with 20 bases between the two germline ends. This CDR3 has 16 residues. The CDR3 DNA is TGTGCCAGCAGCGTCAGGGAATCGAATCCGATCCATGAGCAGTTCTTC. It yields the protein CASSVRESNPIHEQFF.

Here the CDR3 reads CATSRDQQGYSNQPQHF. CDR3 nucleotides: TGTGCCACCAGCAGAGATCAACAGGGATATAGCAATCAGCCCCAGCATTTT. The V gene is TRBV15, the J gene TRBJ1-5; D might be TRBD1 (6 bases). This CDR3 region has 17 residues. The germline gives CDR1 LNHNV, CDR2 YYDKDF (reference sequence). Between the trimmed V and J ends, which lost 0 bases and 0 bases, there was a span of 12 bases.